This TCR beta chain was identified during a study of OX40 agonist ivuxolimab in advanced cancers. TCRdb's table, derived via immunoSEQ multiplex PCR, lists solely in-frame clones and lacks some. This table holds some 28,000 clones, roughly three quarters found once. Notes on this clone: Antigen: not known.

At baseline, cycle 4 day 1, and cycle 7 day 1, blood was sampled. Whole-study findings and limits: The study did not work out the antigen specificity of the expanded peripheral T cells.

This receptor was identified in an adult with an advanced solid tumor such as melanoma, head and neck, liver or kidney cancer. The sequences come from CD4+ or CD8+ T cells sorted from blood, collected in a trial of the OX40 agonist ivuxolimab.

CDR3 loop: CASSALPNTGELFF. The CDR3 nucleotides are TGCGCCAGCAGTGCCCTTCCGAACACCGGGGAGCTGTTTTTT. This rearrangement joins TRBV10-1 to TRBJ2-2; D remains ambiguous. CDR1 and CDR2 from the germline V gene are WNHNN and SYGVQD (reference sequence). CDR3 size: 14 residues. Trimming shortened V by 4 bases and J by 0 bases, and 6 bases separated the two germline ends.